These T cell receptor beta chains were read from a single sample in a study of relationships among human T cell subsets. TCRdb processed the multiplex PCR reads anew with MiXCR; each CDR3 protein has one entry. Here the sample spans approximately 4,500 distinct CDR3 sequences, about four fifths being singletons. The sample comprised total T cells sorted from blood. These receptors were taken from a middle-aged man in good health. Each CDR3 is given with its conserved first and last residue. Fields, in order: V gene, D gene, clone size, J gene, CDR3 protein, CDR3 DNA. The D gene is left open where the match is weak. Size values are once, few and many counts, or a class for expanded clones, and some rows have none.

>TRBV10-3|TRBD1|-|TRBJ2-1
CSTGVQDEQFF
TGTTCGACAGGGGTTCAGGATGAGCAGTTCTTC
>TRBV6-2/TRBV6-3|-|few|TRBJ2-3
CASSSTGTLSTDTQYF
TGTGCCAGCAGTTCCACCGGGACATTAAGCACAGATACGCAGTATTTT
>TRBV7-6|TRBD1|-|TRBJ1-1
CASSYLGQAPEAFF
TGTGCCAGCAGTTATCTCGGACAGGCCCCTGAAGCTTTCTTT
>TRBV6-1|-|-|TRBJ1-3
CASTGQLRLSGNTISF
TGTGCCAGCACCGGACAGCTACGCCTCTCTGGAAACACCATATCTTTT
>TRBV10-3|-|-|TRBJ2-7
CAISETGTTYEQYF
TGTGCCATCAGTGAGACAGGGACCACCTACGAGCAGTACTTC
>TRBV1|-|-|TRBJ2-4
CTSSSHIQYF
TGCACCAGCAGCAGTCACATTCAGTACTTC
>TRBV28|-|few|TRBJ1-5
CASGGPDSNQPQHF
TGTGCCAGCGGGGGACCGGATAGCAATCAGCCCCAGCATTTT
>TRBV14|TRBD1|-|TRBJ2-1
CASSPRQGPFYNEQFF
TGTGCCAGCAGCCCCCGACAGGGACCTTTCTACAATGAGCAGTTCTTC
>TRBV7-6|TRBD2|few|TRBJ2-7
CASSLGTSGSSEQYF
TGTGCCAGCAGCTTAGGGACTAGCGGGAGTTCCGAGCAGTACTTC
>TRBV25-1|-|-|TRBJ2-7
CASRLAHEQYF
TGTGCCAGCAGGCTAGCCCACGAGCAGTACTTC
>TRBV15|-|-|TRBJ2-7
CATSRDRRRSSYEQYF
TGTGCCACCAGCAGAGATCGGCGCCGGAGCTCCTACGAGCAGTACTTC
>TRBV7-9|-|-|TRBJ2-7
CASSSEGRGSYEQYF
TGTGCCAGCAGCTCAGAGGGCAGGGGTTCCTACGAGCAGTACTTC
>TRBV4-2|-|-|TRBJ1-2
CASSQGLGEEGYTF
TGTGCCAGCAGCCAAGGTCTTGGGGAGGAAGGCTACACCTTC
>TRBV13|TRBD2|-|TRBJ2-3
CASSPRLAGGPSTDTQYF
TGTGCCAGCAGCCCCCGACTAGCGGGGGGGCCTAGCACAGATACGCAGTATTTT
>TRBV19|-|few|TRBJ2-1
CASSISYNEQFF
TGTGCCAGTAGTATTTCCTACAATGAGCAGTTCTTC
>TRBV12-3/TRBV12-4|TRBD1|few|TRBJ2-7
CASSSRDRGSYEQYF
TGTGCCAGCAGTTCCCGGGACAGGGGCTCCTACGAGCAGTACTTC
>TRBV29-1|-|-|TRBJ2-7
CSVEDPEGEFDEQYF
TGCAGCGTTGAAGATCCCGAAGGGGAATTCGACGAGCAGTACTTC
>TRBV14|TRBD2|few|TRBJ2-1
CASSQALSSGHNNEQFF
TGTGCCAGCAGCCAGGCCCTTTCTAGCGGGCATAACAATGAGCAGTTCTTC
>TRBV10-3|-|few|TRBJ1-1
CAISDRWNTEAFF
TGTGCCATCAGTGACAGGTGGAACACTGAAGCTTTCTTT